This TCR beta chain was documented in a study of cytomegalovirus exposure and HLA in healthy donors. Notes on the study in general: TCR beta V segments were, for the most part, productive about 87% or about 30% of the time in an earlier analysis.

Primers included in the PCR were 60 Vbeta and 13 Jbeta primers. This table comes from immunoSEQ multiplex PCR, and its TCRdb copy is limited to in-frame clones, with some not included. This sample carries under 150,000 clones, more than 60% of them seen once, and the ten largest clones take less than 12%. Concerning this clone itself: The antigen remains unidentified.

Between the trimmed V and J ends, which lost 4 bases and 3 bases, there was a span of 7 bases. Germline assignment: CDR1 MDHEN and CDR2 SYDVKM. There are 13 residues in the CDR3. The chain joins TRBV28 to TRBJ1-5; D is perhaps TRBD1 (5 bases). The sequence was collected from a man in his forties or fifties in good health and CMV-seropositive. Sequenced material: PBMCs. CDR3 DNA: TGTGCCAGCAGTTGGGGCCTCAATCAGCCCCAGCATTTT. As protein: CASSWGLNQPQHF.